These 27 T cell receptor beta chains came from one sample sequenced in a study of blood T cell dynamics during melanoma immunotherapy. Profiled with immunoSEQ multiplex PCR; TCRdb holds only in-frame clones, not every one. Of 15,000 to 20,000 clones listed, about 94% are singletons. Time point denoted: week 3, after first cycle of checkpoint inhibitor. The sequenced sample was effector memory CD8+ T cells from blood, obtained from a patient treated with checkpoint blockade. All receptors come from a human donor with melanoma.

This rearrangement joins TRBV6-1 to TRBJ2-7; TRBD1 aligns across 9 bases. J lost 2 bases, V lost 10 bases, and 12 bases had no gene match. Germline V CDR1 and CDR2: MNHNS, SASEGT. CDR3 length: 15 residues. The CDR3 here is CATLWRGTGTYEQYF. The CDR3 DNA follows: TGTGCCACCCTGTGGAGGGGGACAGGGACCTACGAGCAGTACTTC.

J is TRBJ2-3 and V is TRBV19, with D perhaps TRBD2 (5 bases). With 5 bases removed from V and 4 bases from J, the gap between germline ends came to 13 bases. Germline V CDR1 and CDR2: LNHDA, SQIVND (reference sequence). The length of the CDR3 is 14 residues. The CDR3 reads CASSESGWADTQYF. The CDR3 bases are TGTGCCAGTAGTGAGTCGGGATGGGCAGATACGCAGTATTTT.

This chain joins TRBV11-2 and TRBJ2-1, with D unclear. Between the trimmed V and J ends, which lost 1 base and 8 bases, there was a span of 15 bases. Per germline, CDR1 SGHAT and CDR2 FQNNGV. The CDR3 has 15 residues. The CDR3 reads CASSLGPSFEDEQFF. The CDR3, as DNA: TGTGCCAGCAGCTTAGGCCCTTCGTTTGAGGATGAGCAGTTCTTC.

This clone appeared a single time. The chain links TRBV29-1 to TRBJ2-2; D ambiguous. Germline CDR1 and CDR2: SQVTM and ANQGSEA. The V and J ends lost 4 bases and 7 bases respectively, with 10 bases between them. The CDR3 spans 12 residues. The CDR3 nucleotides read TGCAGCGTTGTTAAGGAATTCGGGGAGCTGTTTTTT. Translated, it gives CSVVKEFGELFF.

CDR3 in amino acids: CASSPDRESGNTIYF. CDR3 coding DNA: TGTGCCAGCTCACCAGACAGGGAATCTGGAAACACCATATATTTT. The rearrangement links TRBV18 to TRBJ1-3; 7 bases match TRBD1. Germline V gene sequence: CDR1 KGHSH, CDR2 LQKENI. The CDR3 is 15 amino acids. V was pared by 2 bases and J by 1 base, with 2 bases of the junction left unmatched.

The rearrangement joins TRBV5-1 to TRBJ2-1; the D gene is possibly TRBD2 (5 bases). The CDR3 sequence is 16 residues long. The germline V gene encodes CDR1 SGHRS and CDR2 YFSETQ. Trimming took 0 bases from V and 0 from J, leaving 10 bases between them. This CDR3 is CASSLAEGYSYNEQFF. The CDR3 DNA reads as TGCGCCAGCAGCTTGGCCGAGGGTTACTCCTACAATGAGCAGTTCTTC.

This clone has only a few counts. The chain combines TRBV11-2 with TRBJ2-7, with D unresolved. Trimming pared 1 base from V and 6 bases from J, leaving 4 bases between. Germline V gene sequence: CDR1 SGHAT, CDR2 FQNNGV. This CDR3 has 11 amino acids. The CDR3 nucleotides are TGTGCCAGCAGCTTAGTGGTCGAGCAGTACTTC. Protein product: CASSLVVEQYF. Combining the CDR3 with reference TRBV11-2 and TRBJ2-7 gives the whole variable domain EAGVAQSPRYKIIEKRQSVAFWCNPISGHATLYWYQQILGQGPKLLIQFQNNGVVDDSQLPKDRFSAERLKGVDSTLKIQPAKLEDSAVYLCASSLVVEQYFGPGTRLTVT.

This clone has just one count. This sequence joins TRBV7-2 and TRBJ2-1; D is ambiguous. Germline assignment: CDR1 SGHTA and CDR2 FQGNSA. The CDR3 contains 12 residues. V lost 5 bases to trimming and J lost 7 bases, with 9 bases between them. CDR3 protein: CASSLNSNEQFF. The CDR3 coding sequence is TGTGCCAGCAGCCTCAATTCGAATGAGCAGTTCTTC.

The chain employs TRBV28 and TRBJ2-1; D is uncertain. V was shortened by 3 bases and J by 10 bases, with 7 bases between the two germline ends. The CDR3 runs 11 residues. CDR1 and CDR2 from the germline V gene are MDHEN and SYDVKM. The CDR3 sequence: CASSFLEEQFF. CDR3 in DNA: TGTGCCAGCAGTTTTCTAGAGGAGCAGTTCTTC.

The chain joins TRBV19 to TRBJ1-2, with 9 bases lining up with TRBD1. The length of the CDR3 is 14 residues. V trimming: 6 bases; J trimming: 3 bases; junction bases outside the gene matches: 5. Germline V CDR1 and CDR2: LNHDA, SQIVND (reference sequence). The CDR3 DNA reads as TGTGCCAGTAGCCCGGGACAGGGTGACTATGGCTACACCTTC. Residues: CASSPGQGDYGYTF.

V gene TRBV5-1 combines with J gene TRBJ2-1; D ambiguous. The CDR3 loop spans 13 amino acids. The V gene lost 0 bases and the J gene lost 8 bases, with 9 bases spanning the gap. In germline, CDR1 is SGHRS, CDR2 YFSETQ. CDR3 region: CASSLGLDDEQFF. DNA of the CDR3: TGCGCCAGCAGCTTGGGTCTAGATGATGAGCAGTTCTTC.

As concerns this clone: At one of its ends the junction is not consistent with the germline gene, which may arise from a read error. This chain connects TRBV14 to TRBJ2-5; TRBD2 might be the D (5 bases). This CDR3 has 17 amino acids. Germline-derived CDR1 and CDR2 are SGHDN and FVKESK. The chain's CDR3 is CASSQDFGRDSRAHPNF. DNA of the CDR3: TGTGCCAGCAGCCAAGATTTTGGTCGGGATTCCAGAGCCCACCCGAACTTC.

V and J are TRBV2 and TRBJ2-2; D unresolved. V was cut by 10 bases and J by 5 bases, with 14 bases left in between. CDR1 and CDR2 from the germline V gene are SNHLY and FYNNEI. CDR3 length: 13 amino acids. The CDR3 DNA reads TGTGCCACCCCAAGGCGCTCAACCGGGGAGCTGTTTTTT. Its protein product is CATPRRSTGELFF.

The V call is TRBV9, the J call TRBJ2-1; possibly TRBD2 for D (6 bases). Deletions cut 3 bases from V and 5 bases from J, with 21 bases between. CDR1 SGDLS and CDR2 YYNGEE come from the germline V gene. This CDR3 has 17 amino acids. In nucleotides, the CDR3 is TGTGCCAGCAGCGCCCTGGGGACTCCCACCCCAGACAATGAGCAGTTCTTC. Translating gives CASSALGTPTPDNEQFF.

The CDR3 bases are TGTGCCAGCAGCTTGGCCTTGGGCAGTAATAGCAATCAGCCCCAGCATTTT. It translates to CASSLALGSNSNQPQHF. The rearrangement links TRBV5-5 to TRBJ1-5; D is uncertain. The V gene lost 0 bases and the J gene lost 0 bases, with 13 bases spanning the gap. The CDR3 has 17 residues. CDR1 and CDR2 from the germline V gene are SGHKS and YYEKEE (reference sequence).

This rearrangement joins TRBV9 to TRBJ2-4, with a tentative D call TRBD2 (5 bases). Per the germline V gene, CDR1 is SGDLS and CDR2 is YYNGEE. This CDR3 spans 13 amino acids. Trimming shortened V by 7 bases and J by 6 bases, and 14 bases separated the two germline ends. This CDR3 reads CASGGEAANIQYF. The DNA for the CDR3 is TGTGCCAGCGGAGGTGAGGCCGCAAACATTCAGTACTTC.

In this sample, this clone turned up once. This rearrangement joins TRBV7-3 to TRBJ2-1, with 9 bases lining up with TRBD2. The CDR3 sequence is 13 residues long. The germline CDR1 and CDR2 sequences are SGHTA and FQGTGA. V lost 6 bases and J lost 5; bases outside the gene matches: 2. The CDR3 nucleotides are TGTGCCAGCAGGTCTAGCGGGGACAATGAGCAGTTCTTC. This sequence encodes CASRSSGDNEQFF.

This clone was seen once. The gene calls are TRBV10-3 and TRBJ2-2; tentative D call: TRBD2 (6 bases). Trimming left V 6 bases short and J 0 bases short, with 11 bases between. Germline assignment: CDR1 ENHRY and CDR2 SYGVKD. There are 15 residues in the CDR3. The DNA of the CDR3 is TGTGCCATCAGGCCTAGCGTAACGAACACCGGGGAGCTGTTTTTT. This encodes CAIRPSVTNTGELFF.

The CDR3 spells CASSPRELFYGYTF. The CDR3 DNA follows: TGTGCCAGCAGCCCCCGCGAGCTATTCTATGGCTACACCTTC. The V and J genes are TRBV27 and TRBJ1-2; no firm D call. V was clipped by 6 bases and J by 4 bases, with 15 bases between them. CDR1 and CDR2 (germline): MNHEY, SMNVEV (reference sequence). CDR3 length equals 14 residues.

This rearrangement joins TRBV21-1 to TRBJ1-2; the table assigns TRBD1, which was not confirmed against the DNA. TRBV21-1 is labeled a pseudogene. This CDR3 comprises 12 residues. The DNA for the CDR3 is TGTGCCAGCAGACAGGCCGTCTATGGCTACACCTTC. Its translation is CASRQAVYGYTF.

J is TRBJ2-7 and V is TRBV9; 13 bases are a match to TRBD2. The CDR3 extends over 15 amino acids. Unmatched junction bases numbered 3, after V lost 0 bases and J lost 6 bases. CDR1 and CDR2 (germline): SGDLS, YYNGEE. Written as DNA, the CDR3 is TGTGCCAGCAGCGTAGGGACTAGCGGGAGTGGCGAGCAGTACTTC. It translates to CASSVGTSGSGEQYF.

The chain has TRBV4-2 and TRBJ2-1, with no clear D. The V and J ends lost 4 bases and 1 base respectively, with 11 bases between them. The CDR3 runs to 15 residues. Germline CDR1 and CDR2: LGHNA and YNFKEQ. The CDR3 DNA reads as TGTGCCAGCAGCCCAGCTAATGGGTCCTACAATGAGCAGTTCTTC. Amino acids: CASSPANGSYNEQFF.

This chain uses TRBV7-9 with TRBJ2-1, with 7 bases matching TRBD2. The CDR3 runs 16 residues. V shed 5 bases, J shed 2 bases, and the junction held 9 bases outside the gene matches. The germline gives CDR1 SEHNR, CDR2 FQNEAQ (reference sequence). The CDR3, as DNA: TGTGCCAGCAGCCCCCCGGGGGAGGGCCCCTACAATGAGCAGTTCTTC. Translated, it gives CASSPPGEGPYNEQFF.

This sequence joins TRBV19 and TRBJ2-1; 10 positions match TRBD1. Germline V gene sequence: CDR1 LNHDA, CDR2 SQIVND (reference sequence). The V and J ends lost 6 bases and 5 bases, in that order; junction bases with no gene match: 4. The CDR3 has 14 residues. CDR3 amino acids: CASSRDRGNNEQFF. DNA for the CDR3: TGTGCCAGTAGCCGGGACAGGGGAAACAATGAGCAGTTCTTC. Together with reference TRBV19 and TRBJ2-1, the CDR3 gives the full variable domain: DGGITQSPKYLFRKEGQNVTLSCEQNLNHDAMYWYRQDPGQGLRLIYYSQIVNDFQKGDIAEGYSVSREKKESFPLTVTSAQKNPTAFYLCASSRDRGNNEQFFGPGTRLTVL.

The J gene is TRBJ2-2, the V gene TRBV12-5; 8 bases are shared with TRBD1. With V trimmed by 6 bases and J by 0 bases, 9 bases remained unmatched. Germline-derived CDR1 and CDR2 are LGHNT and FRNRAP. There are 17 residues in the CDR3. CDR3 residues: CASGLDRGGANTGELFF. CDR3 DNA: TGTGCTAGTGGCCTCGACAGGGGTGGAGCGAACACCGGGGAGCTGTTTTTT.

The chain combines TRBV6-5 with TRBJ2-7, with D tentatively TRBD2 (6 bases). The CDR3 has 12 residues. Trimming took 2 bases from V and 5 from J, leaving 7 bases between them. CDR1 and CDR2 from the germline V gene are MNHEY and SVGAGI. The CDR3 is CASSYGGNEQYF. CDR3 in DNA: TGTGCCAGCAGTTACGGCGGGAACGAGCAGTACTTC.

This chain joins TRBV11-2 and TRBJ2-5; 11 bases align to TRBD2. V dropped 5 bases and J dropped 3; count of bases not matched to a gene: 5. The CDR3 has 15 residues. Germline assignment: CDR1 SGHAT and CDR2 FQNNGV. The CDR3 coding sequence is TGTGCCAGCAGCCGACTACTAGCGGGAGAAGAGACCCAGTACTTC. As protein: CASSRLLAGEETQYF.